This T cell receptor (beta chain) emerged from a study of cytomegalovirus exposure and HLA in healthy donors. Of note for this clone: Its antigen is unidentified.

Looked up from germline, CDR1 is SGHRS and CDR2 is YFSETQ. Trimming removed 4 bases from V and 2 bases from J, with 10 bases in between. The CDR3 covers 13 residues. Primers: 60 Vbeta forward and 13 Jbeta reverse. Assay: immunoSEQ multiplex PCR; the TCRdb copy retains only in-frame clones and omits some. The sample has fewer than 140,000 clones, 71% seen once. Study-level results: Later analysis associated a missense DCLRE1C variant with TCR beta V- and J-gene trimming. In a later analysis, HLA-associated TCR beta chains were more clonally expanded than equally common others.

The material sequenced was PBMCs. The chain carries TRBV5-1 and TRBJ2-7; weak D call: TRBD2 (5 bases). The receptor was derived from a female donor in good health and CMV-seronegative. The CDR3 here is CASSLMTTYEQYF. The CDR3 region has the DNA TGCGCCAGCAGCCTGATGACTACCTACGAGCAGTACTTC.